This T cell receptor beta chain was found in a study of blood T cell repertoires in COVID-19. In the original workflow: Amplification with reference gene primers provided the estimates of nucleated cell counts. Sequencing used immunoSEQ multiplex PCR; TCRdb keeps in-frame clones, though not all of them. V and J calls and clone size are those listed in that table; D and trimming were worked out from the DNA. This table has roughly 250,000 clones, roughly 80% appearing once. The CDR3 loop spans 16 amino acids. Looked up from germline, CDR1 is MNHNS and CDR2 is SASEGT. V was pared by 5 bases and J by 3 bases, with 5 bases of the junction left unmatched.

The TCR originated in an elderly woman with active or convalescent COVID-19. The rearrangement joins TRBV6-1 to TRBJ2-2, with 11 bases aligning to TRBD2. Sample: peripheral blood. The CDR3 reads CASSQVAGGDTGELFF. The CDR3 DNA reads as TGTGCCAGCAGTCAAGTAGCGGGAGGGGACACCGGGGAGCTGTTTTTT.